The 14 T cell receptor beta chains below all came from one sample that was sequenced in a study of regulatory T cells in long-lasting Graves disease. The TCR beta library used iRepertoire HTBI primers with Arm-PCR amplification of CDR3. Each CDR3 protein is one row after TCRdb ran MiXCR on the multiplex PCR reads. This sample has 350,000 to 450,000 distinct CDR3 sequences, with about a sixth found just once. The time point is: newly diagnosed GD, antithyroid drugs for less than 3 months. PBMCs were the source of the RNA used for TCR sequencing. These data were also reused for a study on T cells in Graves' hyperthyroidism and ophthalmopathy.

The input for sequencing was peripheral blood mononuclear cells (PBMCs), taken at new diagnosis, from a patient treated with antithyroid drugs. Receptors were obtained from a man aged 35 to 55 with Graves disease.

As to this clonotype: Given a far larger clone just one base away, this is likely a sequencing read error. V usage is TRBV7-6 and J usage is TRBJ2-1, with D tentatively TRBD1 (7 bases). The DNA end favors TRBJ2-5, so the J call may be wrong. The length of the CDR3 is 14 residues. CDR1 is SGHVS and CDR2 is FNYEAQ in the germline V gene. This CDR3 reads CAGSPRQGGVTQYF. CDR3 bases: TGTGCCGGCAGCCCCAGACAGGGAGGTGTGACCCAGTACTTC.

This rearrangement joins TRBV27 to TRBJ2-2, with D possibly matching TRBD1 (6 bases). The CDR3 has 14 residues. The V gene's germline CDR1 is MNHEY and CDR2 SMNVEV (reference sequence). V was pared by 6 bases and J by 0 bases, with 8 bases between. The DNA for the CDR3 is TGTGCCAGCAGAGGACAGCCGAACACCGGGGAGCTGTTTTTT. Translation: CASRGQPNTGELFF.

A word on this clonotype: This may be a read error, as it is one base from a much larger clone. The chain has TRBV24-1 and TRBJ2-3; tentative D call: TRBD2 (6 bases). Germline values: CDR1 KGHDR, CDR2 SFDVKD. The CDR3 spans 14 residues. CDR3 coding DNA: TGTGCCACCAGTGCCGCGGGACTCACAGATGCGCAGTATTTT. Translating gives CATSAAGLTDAQYF.

This clonotype was observed at least ten times. The chain couples TRBV19 to TRBJ1-1, with D perhaps matching TRBD1 (5 bases). With 7 bases removed from V and 3 bases from J, the gap between germline ends came to 15 bases. Germline loops: CDR1 LNHDA, CDR2 SQIVND (reference sequence). This CDR3 comprises 14 residues. This CDR3 is CASNRGWTDTEAFF. CDR3 sequence (DNA): TGTGCCAGTAATCGGGGCTGGACGGACACTGAAGCTTTCTTT.

V usage is TRBV29-1 and J usage is TRBJ2-7, with a tentative D call TRBD1 (6 bases). Germline values: CDR1 SQVTM, CDR2 ANQGSEA. The length of the CDR3 is 14 residues. The ends were cut back, 4 bases at V and 0 bases at J, with 13 bases in the middle. The CDR3 here is CSVVATGRSYEQYF. Written as DNA, the CDR3 is TGCAGCGTTGTGGCGACAGGCCGCTCCTACGAGCAGTACTTC.

The J gene is TRBJ2-7, the V gene TRBV29-1; perhaps TRBD1 as D (5 bases). V was cut by 4 bases and J by 2 bases, with 6 bases left in between. The germline CDR1 and CDR2 sequences are SQVTM and ANQGSEA. The CDR3 runs 11 residues. CDR3 nucleotide sequence: TGCAGCGTTGTAGGGGCCTACGAGCAGTACTTC. Translation: CSVVGAYEQYF.

This clonotype was recorded at least ten times. The chain carries TRBV2 and TRBJ1-6; tentatively, D is TRBD1 (5 bases). The V gene's germline CDR1 is SNHLY and CDR2 FYNNEI. The CDR3 sequence is 14 residues long. Trimming took 11 bases from V and 2 from J, leaving 13 bases between them. The CDR3 coding sequence is TGTGCCGGACAAGGGGTCACCTATAATTCACCCCTCCACTTT. It yields the protein CAGQGVTYNSPLHF.

This clonotype was counted many times. V usage is TRBV6-1 and J usage is TRBJ1-2; no firm D call. Trimming cost V 9 bases and J 0 bases, with 11 bases left between them. The germline gives CDR1 MNHNS, CDR2 SASEGT. The CDR3 runs to 13 residues. The CDR3 protein is CASMISPNYGYTF. CDR3 nucleotides: TGTGCCAGTATGATTAGCCCTAACTATGGCTACACCTTC.

The chain is built from TRBV4-2 and TRBJ2-7; 12 nucleotides agree with TRBD1. The tail of the sequence fits TRBJ2-4 better, so the J call may be wrong. The CDR3 contains 15 residues. The germline V gene has CDR1 LGHNA and CDR2 YNFKEQ. CDR3 sequence reads: CASSQDGTGGNIQYF. The CDR3 DNA reads TGTGCCAGCAGCCAAGATGGGACAGGGGGCAACATTCAGTACTTC.

On this clonotype itself: A read error is possible here, since a much larger clone lies one base away. The genes are TRBV5-1 and TRBJ1-1; 8 nucleotides match TRBD1. This CDR3 spans 14 amino acids. Trimming cost V 6 bases and J 2 bases; bases outside gene matches: 6. Germline V gene sequence: CDR1 SGHRS, CDR2 YFSETQ. CDR3 protein: CASNLGQGNTEAFF. CDR3 bases: TGCGCCAGCAACCTCGGACAGGGTAACACTGAAGCTTTCTTT. The full variable domain, with the rest looked up from reference TRBV5-1 and TRBJ1-1, is KAGVTQTPRYLIKTRGQQVTLSCSPISGHRSVSWYQQTPGQGLQFLFEYFSETQRNKGNFPGRFSGRQFSNSRSEMNVSTLELGDSALYLCASNLGQGNTEAFFGQGTRLTVV.

In its sample, this clonotype was seen a few times. V and J are TRBV24-1 and TRBJ2-1; D is unclear. The V end was cut by 4 bases, the J end by 6 bases, with 9 bases between. This CDR3 has 13 residues. Germline-derived CDR1 and CDR2 are KGHDR and SFDVKD. The CDR3 reads CATSEIYGNEQFF. As DNA, the CDR3 is TGTGCCACCAGTGAGATCTATGGCAATGAGCAGTTCTTC.

As regards this clonotype: This may arise from a read error, as a much more abundant clone is one base away. This is likely a read error, given that the CDR3 carries no conserved phenylalanine or tryptophan at its end. The chain recombines TRBV7-2 with TRBJ1-1, with D tentatively TRBD1 (6 bases). V lost 3 bases and J lost 5, with 10 bases in between. This CDR3 is 13 amino acids long. CDR1 is SGHTA and CDR2 is FQGNSA in the germline V gene. CDR3 DNA sequence: TGTGCCAGCAGCTTCGGGGGGCTTACTGAAGCTTTCTCT. As protein: CASSFGGLTEAFS.

Ten or more counts support this clonotype. In DNA, the CDR3 is TGTGCCAGCAGCCAGTTTCTAGCGGGGGCCACAGATACGCAGTATTTT. It encodes CASSQFLAGATDTQYF. The V gene is TRBV3-1, the J gene TRBJ2-3, with 10 bases lining up with TRBD2. Trimming at V came to 3 bases and at J to 2 bases, leaving 5 bases not matched to a gene. The CDR3 sequence is 16 residues long. Germline CDR1 and CDR2: LGHDT and YNNKEL (reference sequence).

The genes are TRBV12-3 or TRBV12-4 and TRBJ2-5; no reliable D call. This CDR3 spans 15 amino acids. V was clipped by 3 bases and J by 3 bases, with 14 bases between them. CDR3 protein: CASSFSSGGEETQYF. The DNA for the CDR3 is TGTGCCAGCAGTTTCAGCTCCGGCGGTGAAGAGACCCAGTACTTC.